What follows describes a single TCR beta chain. The data were obtained in a study of technical replicates of blood from four donors. The data were produced by immunoSEQ multiplex PCR, yet TCRdb's version contains in-frame clones alone and is incomplete. The profile shows approximately 69,000 clones, around 97% of them singletons. V was cut by 1 base and J by 5 bases, with 16 bases left in between. The CDR3 length is 16 residues. Germline V lookup: CDR1 SGHNT, CDR2 YYREEE (reference sequence). The sequencing input was T cells isolated from PBMCs. V gene TRBV5-4 combines with J gene TRBJ2-1; D gene ambiguous. The TCR originated in a human donor in good health. The CDR3 region has the DNA TGTGCCAGCAGCTTGTCCAGGTTGGGTATCGACAATGAGCAGTTCTTC. It specifies CASSLSRLGIDNEQFF.